Listed below are T cell receptor beta chains from one sample, sequenced in a study of blood T cells in healthy people across ages. TCRdb re-analysed the 5' RACE reads in MiXCR, keeping a single row per CDR3 protein. The sample has 550,000 to 800,000 distinct CDR3 sequences; around 32% are singletons. What was sequenced was blood. Receptor source: a woman of 80 years or more in good health. Each CDR3 is given with its conserved first and last residue. D genes are given only for firm matches. Expanded clones are given a class, and other clones once, few, many or no size at all.

v_call	clone_size	j_call	d_call	cdr3_aa	cdr3_nt
TRBV6-5	-	TRBJ2-6	-	CASSYATNSGANVLTF	TGTGCCAGCAGTTACGCCACAAACTCTGGGGCCAACGTCCTGACTTTC
TRBV6-2/TRBV6-3	-	TRBJ2-1	-	CASSFGGYNEQFF	TGTGCCAGCAGTTTTGGAGGTTACAATGAGCAGTTCTTC
TRBV12-3/TRBV12-4	many	TRBJ1-1	-	CASSSRVQGNTEAFF	TGTGCCAGCAGTTCTCGGGTACAGGGGAACACTGAAGCTTTCTTT
TRBV7-3	many	TRBJ2-3	TRBD2	CASSPLLGGGTQYF	TGTGCCAGCAGCCCCCTGTTGGGGGGGGGGACGCAGTATTTT
TRBV18	many	TRBJ2-3	TRBD1	CASSLRQGADTQYF	TGTGCCAGCTCATTAAGACAGGGGGCAGATACGCAGTATTTT
TRBV14	once	TRBJ2-3	-	CTSSRRGGPDTQYF	TGTACCAGCAGCCGAAGGGGGGGGCCCGATACGCAGTATTTT
TRBV20-1	many	TRBJ2-6	-	CSARAGANVLTF	TGCAGTGCTAGAGCAGGGGCCAACGTCCTGACTTTC
TRBV9	few	TRBJ2-3	-	CASSVSSVSTDTQYF	TGTGCCAGCAGCGTAAGCAGCGTTAGCACAGATACGCAGTATTTT
TRBV9	many	TRBJ2-5	-	CASSVGTHQETQYF	TGTGCCAGCAGCGTAGGGACACATCAAGAGACCCAGTACTTC
TRBV7-2	once	TRBJ2-5	-	CASSRALQETQYF	TGTGCCAGCAGCCGGGCGCTTCAAGAGACCCAGTACTTC
TRBV3-1	many	TRBJ2-7	-	CASSQDLWESSWDEQYF	TGTGCCAGCAGCCAAGATCTTTGGGAATCCTCTTGGGACGAGCAGTACTTC
TRBV15	many	TRBJ2-4	TRBD1	CATSSVGGYENIQYF	TGTGCCACCAGCAGCGTAGGGGGCTATGAAAACATTCAGTACTTC
TRBV6-6	many	TRBJ1-1	-	CASSPQRAGALNTEAFF	TGTGCCAGCAGTCCCCAGCGGGCAGGGGCGCTGAACACTGAAGCTTTCTTT
TRBV9	many	TRBJ2-7	-	CASSVGIDSEYEQYF	TGTGCCAGCAGCGTAGGGATTGACAGCGAGTACGAGCAGTACTTC
TRBV29-1	many	TRBJ2-1	-	CSVERQEGSSYNEQFF	TGCAGCGTTGAGCGACAGGAGGGGAGCTCCTACAATGAGCAGTTCTTC
TRBV7-2	-	TRBJ2-3	-	CASSLARLDTSDTQYF	TGTGCCAGCAGCTTAGCCCGACTAGACACGTCAGATACGCAGTATTTT
TRBV19	-	TRBJ1-1	-	CASSNPTSQVYTEAFF	TGTGCCAGTAGTAACCCAACTTCTCAGGTGTACACTGAAGCTTTCTTT
TRBV6-2/TRBV6-3	once	TRBJ2-7	TRBD2	CASSRPGTSDEQYF	TGTGCCAGCAGTAGACCCGGGACTAGCGACGAGCAGTACTTC
TRBV25-1	many	TRBJ2-7	-	CASRGAGIYEQYF	TGTGCCAGCAGGGGGGCAGGGATCTACGAGCAGTACTTC
TRBV7-2	many	TRBJ2-7	-	CASSFTSGAPGEQYF	TGTGCCAGCAGCTTTACATCCGGGGCGCCTGGAGAGCAGTACTTC
TRBV12-3/TRBV12-4	many	TRBJ1-1	-	CASSWGGTEAFF	TGTGCCAGCAGTTGGGGGGGCACTGAAGCTTTCTTT
TRBV30	few	TRBJ1-1	-	CAWSVLGDSEAFF	TGTGCCTGGAGTGTACTGGGGGATTCAGAAGCTTTCTTT
TRBV5-1	-	TRBJ2-3	-	CASSLAWGDTQYF	TGCGCCAGCAGCTTGGCGTGGGGAGATACGCAGTATTTT
TRBV7-2	many	TRBJ1-2	-	CASSPNIDGYTF	TGTGCCAGCAGCCCCAATATTGACGGCTACACCTTC
TRBV9	many	TRBJ2-7	TRBD1	CASSGFRDSYEQYF	TGTGCCAGCAGCGGCTTCCGGGACAGCTACGAGCAGTACTTC
TRBV11-2	-	TRBJ2-3	-	CASSLDLGGTDTQYF	TGTGCCAGCAGCTTAGATCTTGGCGGCACAGATACGCAGTATTTT
TRBV7-2	-	TRBJ2-1	TRBD2	CASSWGLADYNEQFF	TGTGCCAGCAGCTGGGGACTAGCGGACTACAATGAGCAGTTCTTC
TRBV6-6	many	TRBJ1-6	TRBD1	CASSYTSQGAYNSPLHF	TGTGCCAGCAGTTACACGAGCCAGGGGGCCTATAATTCACCCCTCCACTTT
TRBV6-2/TRBV6-3	many	TRBJ1-5	-	CASRGLESVWHF	TGTGCCAGCAGGGGTCTAGAGTCTGTGTGGCATTTT
TRBV6-5	-	TRBJ2-1	-	CASSWGQTYNEQFF	TGTGCCAGCAGTTGGGGTCAGACCTACAATGAGCAGTTCTTC
TRBV20-1	-	TRBJ2-1	TRBD2	CSAGLAGDAEQFF	TGCAGTGCTGGACTAGCGGGAGACGCTGAGCAGTTCTTC
TRBV29-1	many	TRBJ2-5	-	CSVDTGQTQYF	TGCAGCGTTGATACAGGGCAGACCCAGTACTTC
TRBV4-2	many	TRBJ2-1	-	CASSGGGGGPDEQFF	TGTGCCAGCAGCGGCGGTGGGGGGGGGCCGGATGAGCAGTTCTTC
TRBV5-6	many	TRBJ2-5	TRBD1	CASRSRGRGETQYF	TGTGCCAGCAGATCCAGGGGGCGCGGAGAGACCCAGTACTTC
TRBV5-1	many	TRBJ2-5	-	CASSLGGTRGETQYF	TGCGCCAGCAGCTTGGGTGGTACTAGGGGAGAGACCCAGTACTTC
TRBV7-8	few	TRBJ2-2	TRBD1	CASSLAGTGRYPGELFF	TGTGCCAGCAGCTTAGCCGGGACAGGGCGTTATCCCGGGGAGCTGTTTTTT
TRBV20-1	many	TRBJ2-7	TRBD1	CSAGTGTGLNYEQYF	TGCAGTGCTGGCACCGGGACAGGGCTCAACTACGAGCAGTACTTC
TRBV9	many	TRBJ2-7	TRBD1	CASSVSVGTGVPYEQYF	TGTGCCAGCAGCGTTAGTGTGGGGACAGGGGTTCCCTACGAGCAGTACTTC
TRBV5-1	many	TRBJ1-5	-	CASSLGLGGREQPQHF	TGCGCCAGCAGCTTGGGTTTGGGGGGAAGGGAACAGCCCCAGCATTTT
TRBV7-3	many	TRBJ2-1	TRBD1	CASSFRTGPNEQFF	TGTGCCAGCAGCTTCAGGACAGGGCCAAATGAGCAGTTCTTC
TRBV10-3	-	TRBJ2-7	-	CATLGPSVEQYF	TGTGCCACCCTGGGGCCGAGTGTCGAGCAGTACTTC
TRBV29-1	-	TRBJ2-1	-	CSVRGAVQNPLDEQFF	TGCAGCGTTAGGGGGGCCGTACAAAACCCCCTCGATGAGCAGTTCTTC
TRBV20-1	many	TRBJ2-5	TRBD2	CSAILAGGLGAPQYF	TGCAGTGCAATACTAGCGGGGGGCCTTGGGGCGCCCCAGTACTTC
TRBV5-1	many	TRBJ2-7	TRBD1	CASSLDGRGTLYEQYF	TGCGCCAGCAGCTTGGACGGCAGGGGGACCCTCTACGAGCAGTACTTC
TRBV7-3	-	TRBJ2-1	-	CASITGSGSNEQFF	TGTGCCAGCATCACAGGGTCAGGGTCGAATGAGCAGTTCTTC
TRBV2	many	TRBJ2-1	TRBD1	CASSEDRGSYNEQFF	TGTGCCAGCAGTGAGGACAGGGGGAGCTACAATGAGCAGTTCTTC
TRBV4-2	few	TRBJ1-1	TRBD1	CASSHVQGVAEAFF	TGTGCCAGCAGCCACGTACAGGGGGTGGCTGAAGCTTTCTTT
TRBV6-2/TRBV6-3	many	TRBJ2-7	-	CASSYSVAAAGSYEQYF	TGTGCCAGCAGTTACTCTGTAGCGGCGGCGGGGTCCTACGAGCAGTACTTC
TRBV7-2	-	TRBJ2-2	TRBD1	CASSPRGQGNTGELFF	TGTGCCAGCAGCCCCAGGGGGCAGGGGAACACCGGGGAGCTGTTTTTT
TRBV6-5	-	TRBJ1-5	-	CASSYEGGAVPGHGRQPQHF	TGTGCCAGCAGTTACGAAGGAGGCGCGGTTCCGGGACATGGCCGTCAGCCCCAGCATTTT
TRBV7-6	-	TRBJ2-7	TRBD2	CASSRGTSGPGEQYF	TGTGCCAGCAGCCGGGGAACTAGCGGCCCGGGCGAGCAGTACTTC
TRBV4-1	-	TRBJ2-7	-	CASSQEAATYEQYF	TGCGCCAGCAGCCAAGAAGCAGCCACCTACGAGCAGTACTTC
TRBV10-2	once	TRBJ2-5	-	CASSELSQGYGETQYF	TGCGCCAGCAGTGAGCTCTCCCAGGGGTACGGGGAGACCCAGTACTTC
TRBV20-1	once	TRBJ1-2	-	CSARKTVSNPFGYTF	TGCAGTGCTAGAAAGACAGTGTCTAACCCTTTTGGCTACACCTTC
TRBV11-1	-	TRBJ2-6	TRBD1	CASSRDRAGGANVLTF	TGTGCCAGCAGCCGGGACAGGGCGGGAGGGGCCAACGTCCTGACTTTC